Included here is one T cell receptor (beta chain) sequence, with context. This specimen belongs to a study of identifying expanded T cells in peripheral blood. Losses at the gene ends were 3 bases for V and 4 bases for J; bases not matched to a gene: 9. The CDR3 covers 17 residues. Germline V gene sequence: CDR1 ENHRY, CDR2 SYGVKD. Clones were read by immunoSEQ multiplex PCR, and TCRdb kept only the in-frame ones, dropping some. The sample contains around 100,000 clones, about 87% of which appear only once. What was sequenced was blood. The receptor was isolated from a person aged 18 to 70 in good health. This sequence joins TRBV10-3 and TRBJ1-2, with 12 bases lining up with TRBD1. CDR3 sequence reads: CAISDRDRGQNGYGYTF. The CDR3 coding sequence is TGTGCCATCAGTGACCGGGACAGGGGGCAGAATGGCTATGGCTACACCTTC.